One and the same sample provided the 5 T cell receptor beta chains below, sequenced in a study of blood T cell repertoires in COVID-19. Data came from immunoSEQ multiplex PCR; TCRdb stores just in-frame clones and leaves some out. The table records around 94,000 clones, 87% of them present only once. Material: peripheral blood. These receptors originate from a woman between 50 and 59 years old with COVID-19, enrolled during active disease.

The V gene is TRBV7-9, the J gene TRBJ1-2; D remains unclear. The V gene lost 10 bases and the J gene lost 8 bases, with 17 bases spanning the gap. This CDR3 region has 12 residues. Per germline, CDR1 SEHNR and CDR2 FQNEAQ (reference sequence). The CDR3 coding sequence is TGTGCCACCCCCGGAGAGGGAGGCGGCTACACCTTC. This translates into CATPGEGGGYTF. The entire variable domain, with the rest obtained from reference TRBV7-9 and TRBJ1-2, is as follows: DTGVSQNPRHKITKRGQNVTFRCDPISEHNRLYWYRQTLGQGPEFLTYFQNEAQLEKSRLLSDRFSAERPKGSFSTLEIQRTEQGDSAMYLCATPGEGGGYTFGSGTRLTVV.

The rearrangement links TRBV28 to TRBJ1-2, with 7 bases aligning to TRBD1. CDR3 length: 17 amino acids. Losses at the gene ends were 4 bases for V and 3 bases for J; bases not matched to a gene: 14. The germline CDR1 and CDR2 sequences are MDHEN and SYDVKM. CDR3 residues: CASSSTPVTGRHYGYTF. The CDR3 coding sequence is TGTGCCAGCAGTTCGACCCCGGTGACAGGGCGCCACTATGGCTACACCTTC.

This chain links TRBV18 with TRBJ1-1, with D tentatively TRBD1 (6 bases). The CDR3 is 14 residues long. Trimming took off 6 bases at V and 1 base at J, with 12 bases between the two ends. The germline V gene has CDR1 KGHSH and CDR2 LQKENI. The CDR3 DNA follows: TGTGCCAGCTCCCTGGGACAAGCGAACACTGAAGCTTTCTTT. This codes for CASSLGQANTEAFF.

The chain joins TRBV6-1 to TRBJ2-1; 11 bases fit TRBD2. Unmatched junction bases numbered 12, after V lost 1 base and J lost 4 bases. Germline values: CDR1 MNHNS, CDR2 SASEGT. This CDR3 has 19 amino acids. CDR3 in amino acids: CASSEVNWASGGPYNEQFF. In DNA, the CDR3 is TGTGCCAGCAGTGAAGTGAATTGGGCTAGCGGGGGGCCATACAATGAGCAGTTCTTC.

The chain has TRBV11-2 and TRBJ2-5, with TRBD2 matching over 9 bases. The CDR3 contains 16 residues. V dropped 0 bases and J dropped 4; count of bases not matched to a gene: 6. Germline V gene data show CDR1 as SGHAT and CDR2 as FQNNGV. The CDR3 region is CASSLEVAGGGETQYF. CDR3 in DNA: TGTGCCAGCAGCTTAGAAGTTGCGGGGGGGGGAGAGACCCAGTACTTC.